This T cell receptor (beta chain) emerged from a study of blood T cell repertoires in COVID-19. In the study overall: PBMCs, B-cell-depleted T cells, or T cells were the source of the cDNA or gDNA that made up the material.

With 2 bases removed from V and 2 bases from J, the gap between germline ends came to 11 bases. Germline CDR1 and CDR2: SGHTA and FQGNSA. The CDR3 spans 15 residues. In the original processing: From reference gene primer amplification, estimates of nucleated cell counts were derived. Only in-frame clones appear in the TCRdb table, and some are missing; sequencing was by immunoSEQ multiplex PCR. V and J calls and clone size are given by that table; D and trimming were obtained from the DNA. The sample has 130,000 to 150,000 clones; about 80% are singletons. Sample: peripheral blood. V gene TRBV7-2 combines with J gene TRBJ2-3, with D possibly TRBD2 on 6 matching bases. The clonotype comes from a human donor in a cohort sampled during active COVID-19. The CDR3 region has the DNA TGTGCCAGCAGCTTACGCGGGGAAAACACAGATACGCAGTATTTT. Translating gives CASSLRGENTDTQYF.